Reported below is one T cell receptor (beta chain). The antigen remains undetermined. Per germline, CDR1 MDHEN and CDR2 SYDVKM. The V end was cut by 1 base, the J end by 7 bases, with 13 bases between. The CDR3 is 15 residues long. Primers: 60 Vbeta forward and 13 Jbeta reverse. Clones were read by immunoSEQ multiplex PCR, and TCRdb kept only the in-frame ones, dropping some. In all, the sample yields around 75,000 clones. These data are taken from a study of cytomegalovirus exposure and HLA in healthy donors. General study results and limits: A later analysis appeared to link common viral pathogens to several of the most significant clusters. Later analysis showed most CMV-associated TCR beta chains appearing HLA-restricted.

This TCR was recovered from a man aged 50-59 years in good health and CMV-seropositive. The chain carries TRBV28 and TRBJ1-4; D may be TRBD1 (6 bases). The sequenced sample consisted of PBMCs. The DNA for the CDR3 is TGTGCCAGCAGTTTATTGGCAGGGGCGGGTGAAAAACTGTTTTTT. As protein: CASSLLAGAGEKLFF. Full variable domain (remainder filled in from reference TRBV28 and TRBJ1-4): DVKVTQSSRYLVKRTGEKVFLECVQDMDHENMFWYRQDPGLGLRLIYFSYDVKMKEKGDIPEGYSVSREKKERFSLILESASTNQTSMYLCASSLLAGAGEKLFFGSGTQLSVL.